These T cell receptor beta chains were read from a single sample in a study of identifying expanded T cells in peripheral blood. Clones were sequenced by immunoSEQ multiplex PCR, and TCRdb holds only the in-frame ones, with some missing. The table includes more than 55,000 clones, 70% to 90% detected once. Sequencing input: blood. These receptors all come from a person aged 18 to 75 in good health. Both conserved end residues are part of each CDR3.

J | V | length | CDR3
TRBJ2-7 | TRBV5-4 | 12 | CASSWTGGKQYF
TRBJ1-5 | TRBV7-2 | 13 | CASSLAETQPQHF
TRBJ2-1 | TRBV4-1 | 14 | CASSQEGQINEQFF
TRBJ2-7 | TRBV28 | 12 | CASSLMLHEQYF
TRBJ2-2 | TRBV27 | 12 | CAIRTNTGELFF
TRBJ2-7 | TRBV7-4 | 14 | CASSSGQGRVGQYF
TRBJ2-6 | TRBV19 | 16 | CAAHGLAGPGANVLTF
TRBJ2-1 | TRBV5-6 | 15 | CASSLGQGAYNEQFF
TRBJ2-1 | TRBV4-2 | 15 | CASSQNLGEYNEQFF
TRBJ2-3 | TRBV7-2 | 12 | CASSPSTDTQYF
TRBJ2-5 | TRBV5-6 | 14 | CATRGYWVQETQYF
TRBJ2-7 | TRBV5-4 | 18 | CASSSFRTGVFIPYEQYF
TRBJ1-3 | TRBV6-6 | 16 | CASTYHQENSGNTIYF
TRBJ2-5 | TRBV28 | 13 | CASSPGQFETQYF
TRBJ2-1 | TRBV11-1 | 18 | CASSLELAGGRFMNEQFF
TRBJ2-2 | TRBV7-7 | 12 | CASSSLTGELFF
TRBJ2-5 | TRBV6-6 | 16 | CASSYSVEGDEETQYF
TRBJ2-2 | TRBV5-1 | 16 | CASSLQGAPNTGELFF
TRBJ2-3 | TRBV10-1 | 13 | CASSEGPLTTQYF
TRBJ1-2 | TRBV7-3 | 14 | CASSSGTGNYGYTF
TRBJ1-3 | TRBV28 | 15 | CASKKITGTGNTIYF
TRBJ2-6 | TRBV19 | 17 | CASSMTGGAFGANVLTF
TRBJ1-6 | TRBV5-6 | 16 | CASSLAGGNANSPLHF
TRBJ2-1 | TRBV4-1 | 15 | CASSQEGDRVNEQFF
TRBJ2-4 | TRBV2 | 16 | CASSVPGGGTKNIQYF
TRBJ1-2 | TRBV4-1 | 14 | CASSQARALYGYTF
TRBJ1-1 | TRBV5-1 | 13 | CASSLKGPYGAFF
TRBJ1-2 | TRBV6-1 | 13 | CASRGGEPYGYTF
TRBJ1-4 | TRBV30 | 14 | CAWSRQGAAEKLFF
TRBJ2-7 | TRBV9 | 15 | CASSVGGDRDHEQYF
TRBJ1-4 | TRBV30 | 13 | CAWSRQGNEKLFF
TRBJ2-2 | TRBV9 | 14 | CASKGGTNTGELFF
TRBJ2-1 | TRBV7-3 | 15 | CASSSLAGSYNEQFF
TRBJ1-5 | TRBV4-3 | 13 | CASSQERYQPQHF
TRBJ2-2 | TRBV10-1 | 15 | CASSEGTRHTGELFF
TRBJ1-1 | TRBV15 | 17 | CATSRATRIGRDTEAFF
TRBJ2-1 | TRBV14 | 17 | CASSLPLLAGGRNEQFF
TRBJ1-2 | TRBV4-1 | 15 | CASSQDRQGRGGYTF
TRBJ2-5 | TRBV28 | 16 | CASSYMSRVDQETQYF
TRBJ2-1 | TRBV13 | 18 | CASSSGLAGGHTYNEQFF
TRBJ2-7 | TRBV20-1 | 11 | CSAREVREQYF